The present entry profiles one T cell receptor (beta chain) with its context. Antigen specificity is unknown. This entry is derived from a study of cytomegalovirus exposure and HLA in healthy donors. Findings and limits, study-wide: Researchers reported that three CMV-associated chains were confirmed in vitro as CMV antigen-specific. Usually a TCR sequence was rare, but some public TCRs were found in many donors.

The study ran its PCR with 60 Vbeta and 13 Jbeta primers. Profiling relied on immunoSEQ multiplex PCR, and the TCRdb table lists in-frame clones only, not all of them. This sample has around 170,000 clones, with 65% to 85% found just once. The CDR3 sequence is 15 residues long. Looked up from germline, CDR1 is MNHNY and CDR2 is SVGAGI (reference sequence). V was pared by 5 bases and J by 6 bases, with 2 bases of the junction left unmatched. The chain has TRBV6-6 and TRBJ2-3; 16 bases align to TRBD2. Sequenced: PBMCs. This sequence originates from a man aged 45-65 years in good health and CMV-seronegative. The CDR3 sequence: CASSQGLAGGDTQYF. Written as DNA, the CDR3 is TGTGCCAGCAGTCAGGGACTAGCGGGGGGGGATACGCAGTATTTT.